These 10 T cell receptor beta chains came from one sample sequenced in a study of T cell repertoires in cytomegalovirus infection. TCRdb re-called the reads with MiXCR, one entry per CDR3 protein. In the table there are approximately 260,000 distinct CDR3 sequences, about 15% of which are singletons. The sequencing input was CD8+ T cells from PBMCs. The receptors derive from a human donor in good health (CMV status not recorded). Some clones in this sample may be carry-over from other donors' samples.

The table lists this clonotype with a few counts. The gene calls are TRBV12-3 or TRBV12-4 and TRBJ2-3; no definite D call. CDR3 length: 17 amino acids. V dropped 5 bases and J dropped 0 bases, with 18 bases sitting between them. The CDR3: CASSRPRTEASTDTQYF. The CDR3 DNA follows: TGTGCCAGCAGTCGCCCTAGGACGGAAGCTAGCACAGATACGCAGTATTTT.

This chain links TRBV7-9 with TRBJ2-7; no clear D. The CDR3 is 13 residues long. Trimming cost V 0 bases and J 3 bases, with 6 bases left between them. From germline, CDR1 is SEHNR and CDR2 FQNEAQ (reference sequence). In DNA, the CDR3 is TGTGCCAGCAGCTTAGCGGCCTACTACGAGCAGTACTTC. Translated: CASSLAAYYEQYF. Drawing the rest from reference TRBV7-9 and TRBJ2-7, the complete variable domain is DTGVSQNPRHKITKRGQNVTFRCDPISEHNRLYWYRQTLGQGPEFLTYFQNEAQLEKSRLLSDRFSAERPKGSFSTLEIQRTEQGDSAMYLCASSLAAYYEQYFGPGTRLTVT.

This clonotype was picked up a small number of times. The chain employs TRBV4-1 and TRBJ2-3; possible D gene TRBD2, 5 bases. Deletions cut 0 bases from V and 5 bases from J, with 15 bases between. Germline CDR1 MGHRA, CDR2 YSYEKL. The CDR3 consists of 16 residues. The CDR3 region has the DNA TGCGCCAGCAGCCAAGATACCCGGACCGCGGGAGATACGCAGTATTTT. Amino acid sequence: CASSQDTRTAGDTQYF.

In its sample, this clonotype was seen a few times. The V and J genes are TRBV4-2 and TRBJ1-2, with a tentative D call TRBD1 (6 bases). The CDR3 totals 16 residues. The germline V gene encodes CDR1 LGHNA and CDR2 YNFKEQ. The germline V and J ends were trimmed by 0 bases and 4 bases, with 15 bases remaining between them. Written as DNA, the CDR3 is TGTGCCAGCAGCCAAGATAGCCAGGTGGGGGCCTATGGCTACACCTTC. Its translation: CASSQDSQVGAYGYTF.

Worth noting for this clonotype: A clone one base away is much larger, so this may be a read error. This sequence joins TRBV28 and TRBJ1-6; possibly TRBD1 for D (5 bases). CDR1 MDHEN and CDR2 SYDVKM come from the germline V gene. The length of the CDR3 is 16 residues. CDR3 coding DNA: TGTGCCAGCAGGCAAGGACAAAGCTCCTATAATTCACCCCCCCACTTT. Translation gives CASRQGQSSYNSPPHF.

The J gene is TRBJ2-3, the V gene TRBV12-3 or TRBV12-4; 8 bases align to TRBD2. The CDR3 totals 13 residues. The V segment lost 5 bases and the J segment 3 bases; nucleotides outside the gene matches: 1. Here the CDR3 DNA reads TGTGCCAGCAGTACGGGGGGGACAGATACGCAGTATTTT. The encoded protein is CASSTGGTDTQYF.

There are many counts of this clonotype. The chain joins TRBV12-3 or TRBV12-4 to TRBJ1-2, with 7 bases aligning to TRBD1. The CDR3 contains 15 residues. The V and J ends lost 7 bases and 4 bases, in that order; junction bases with no gene match: 12. The CDR3 nucleotides are TGTGCCAGCACCGAACCGGGACAGCATCCCTATGGCTACACCTTC. Encoded protein: CASTEPGQHPYGYTF.

The sample holds many counts of this clonotype. CDR3 amino acids: CASSFQSTDTQYF. The CDR3 region has the DNA TGTGCCAGCAGTTTCCAGAGCACAGATACGCAGTATTTT. V usage is TRBV27 and J usage is TRBJ2-3; D gene uncertain. CDR1 and CDR2 (germline): MNHEY, SMNVEV (reference sequence). The V and J ends lost 3 bases and 0 bases respectively, with 4 bases between them. The CDR3 is 13 amino acids.

This clonotype was picked up a small number of times. Here the CDR3 DNA reads TGCGCCAGCAGCCAAGAAAGGCTAGCGACCGGGGAGCTGTTTTTT. Amino acid sequence: CASSQERLATGELFF. The chain joins TRBV4-1 to TRBJ2-2; TRBD2 is a possible D gene (6 bases). V gave up 0 bases and J gave up 5 bases, with 10 bases separating them. The CDR3 is made up of 15 amino acids. Germline V gene data show CDR1 as MGHRA and CDR2 as YSYEKL.

V gene TRBV29-1 combines with J gene TRBJ2-2, with TRBD1 identical over 7 bases. Germline lookup yields CDR1 SQVTM and CDR2 ANQGSEA. V gave up 0 bases and J gave up 7 bases; unmatched junction bases: 11. The CDR3 runs 16 residues. CDR3 protein: CSVEDPRQGRDGELFF. The CDR3 nucleotides are TGCAGCGTTGAAGACCCGAGACAGGGACGCGACGGGGAGCTGTTTTTT.